The present T cell receptor beta chain was sequenced within a study of T cells in Graves' hyperthyroidism and ophthalmopathy. With 7 bases clipped from V and 7 bases from J, the junction kept 21 bases outside the gene matches. Germline CDR1 SQVTM, CDR2 ANQGSEA. The CDR3 covers 17 residues. What was amplified from RNA transcripts were TCR beta CDR3 regions. With the HTBI primer set, the TCR CDR3 went through a first round of RT-PCR. TCRdb reprocessed the multiplex PCR reads via MiXCR and lists one record per CDR3 protein. The table shows hundreds of thousands of distinct CDR3 sequences, with 12% to 15% occurring only once.

V gene TRBV29-1 combines with J gene TRBJ2-1; 8 bases map to TRBD1. Material for sequencing was blood. The sequence was obtained from a woman in her late teens or twenties with Graves' hyperthyroidism. The CDR3: CSAVGDRLRRAGNEQFF. The CDR3 DNA reads as TGCAGCGCGGTGGGGGACAGGCTAAGGAGGGCCGGAAATGAGCAGTTCTTC.